This T cell receptor (beta chain) stems from a study of T-cell reconstitution after alpha-beta-depleted transplantation in children. The ends were cut back, 6 bases at V and 3 bases at J, with 14 bases in the middle. Germline V gene data show CDR1 as LNHDA and CDR2 as SQIVND (reference sequence). This CDR3 contains 14 residues. It was with unique molecular identifiers that the TCRbeta library was prepared. One entry per CDR3 protein results from TCRdb running MiXCR on the PCR reads. The sample has over 200,000 distinct CDR3 sequences; about a tenth are singletons. The sample was PBMCs from the stem cell graft donor, taken from the stem cell graft. The chain joins TRBV19 to TRBJ1-1; D remains ambiguous. The receptor comes from a human donor who donated a stem cell graft to a child with acute lymphoblastic leukemia. The DNA for the CDR3 is TGTGCCAGTAGGCTTGAGTTTCCTGACACTGAAGCTTTCTTT. Amino acids: CASRLEFPDTEAFF.